This is a list of T cell receptor beta chains from one sample in a study of persistence of HIV-infected CD4 T cells. These receptors have no known antigen. The table came from immunoSEQ multiplex PCR; TCRdb's copy has only in-frame clones and leaves some out. The table lists 25,000 to 40,000 clones, 75% to 85% of them singletons. This sample comprised CD4+ T cells sorted from PBMCs after approximately 19-hour stimulation, obtained from a patient who received antiretroviral therapy. Source of these receptors: an adult woman with HIV who was CMV-seropositive. Both conserved end residues are part of each CDR3. Fields, in order: D gene, V gene, clone size, J gene, CDR3 protein, CDR3 DNA. The D gene is left open where the match is weak. Clone size is not always given. Where it is, it says once, few, many or a class for expanded clones.

D: TRBD1
V: TRBV6-9
size: .
J: TRBJ2-4
CDR3: CASNKQGWKNIQYF
DNA: TGTGCCAGCAACAAACAGGGGTGGAAAAACATTCAGTACTTC

D: TRBD2
V: TRBV9
size: .
J: TRBJ2-3
CDR3: CASSVSGGASLYTDTQYF
DNA: TGTGCCAGCAGCGTAAGCGGGGGGGCCTCTTTATACACAGATACGCAGTATTTT

D: .
V: TRBV15
size: .
J: TRBJ1-2
CDR3: CATSRANINYGYTF
DNA: TGTGCCACCAGCAGAGCGAACATTAACTATGGCTACACCTTC

D: .
V: TRBV2
size: .
J: TRBJ2-6
CDR3: CASCLGAGLLRGANVLTF
DNA: TGTGCCAGCTGTCTCGGAGCCGGCCTTCTGCGCGGGGCCAACGTCCTGACTTTC

D: .
V: TRBV4-3
size: once
J: TRBJ2-7
CDR3: CASSQEARGETYEQYF
DNA: TGCGCCAGCAGCCAAGAAGCCAGGGGGGAGACCTACGAGCAGTACTTC

D: TRBD1
V: TRBV19
size: .
J: TRBJ2-7
CDR3: CASRDAGGDYEQYF
DNA: TGTGCCAGTAGAGACGCAGGGGGTGACTACGAGCAGTACTTC

D: .
V: TRBV5-1
size: .
J: TRBJ2-2
CDR3: CASQNFGELFF
DNA: TGCGCCAGCCAAAACTTCGGGGAGCTGTTTTTT

D: .
V: TRBV7-8
size: .
J: TRBJ1-1
CDR3: CASSLAGQNTEAFF
DNA: TGTGCCAGCAGCTTAGCCGGACAGAACACTGAAGCTTTCTTT

D: .
V: TRBV30
size: .
J: TRBJ1-4
CDR3: CAWSGRFREKLFF
DNA: TGTGCCTGGAGTGGACGGTTTAGGGAAAAACTGTTTTTT

D: .
V: TRBV5-1
size: .
J: TRBJ2-7
CDR3: CASSRDREQYF
DNA: TGCGCCAGCAGCCGAGACAGGGAGCAGTACTTC

D: TRBD2
V: TRBV7-3
size: .
J: TRBJ2-6
CDR3: CASSLVPLGGREGSGANVLTF
DNA: TGTGCCAGCAGCTTAGTCCCCCTAGGGGGGCGGGAGGGCTCTGGGGCCAACGTCCTGACTTTC

D: TRBD1
V: TRBV29-1
size: .
J: TRBJ2-1
CDR3: CSVMGDRPPIPFFF
DNA: TGCAGCGTTATGGGGGACAGGCCCCCTATACCGTTCTTCTTC